The rows below give T cell receptor beta chains drawn from one sample of a study of intratumoral heterogeneity in liver cancer. Clones were read by immunoSEQ multiplex PCR, and TCRdb kept only the in-frame ones, dropping some. The sample contains some 21,000 clones, around 73% of which appear only once. This specimen was tumor-adjacent normal tissue, taken before any cancer treatment. The receptor source for this set is a woman in her 70s with hepatocellular carcinoma. Each CDR3 is given with its conserved first and last residue. The D gene is left open where the match is weak. The listing skips clone size in some rows; elsewhere it reads once, few, many or a size class.

V	J	size	D	DNA	CDR3
TRBV5-6	TRBJ2-1	NA	NA	TGTGCCAGCAGCTTGCCCCCCAATGAGCAGTTCTTC	CASSLPPNEQFF
TRBV7-9	TRBJ2-1	NA	TRBD2	TGTGCCAGCAGCTCCGCAGCGGGAGAGTATAATGAGCAGTTCTTC	CASSSAAGEYNEQFF
TRBV24-1	TRBJ2-3	NA	TRBD1	TGTGCCACCAGTGATTTGCCGGGACAGGGGGACACAGATACGCAGTATTTT	CATSDLPGQGDTDTQYF
TRBV6-4	TRBJ1-1	NA	NA	TGTGCCAGCACCCTATCGCTGAGGGGGGCTAACACTGAAGCTTTCTTT	CASTLSLRGANTEAFF
TRBV29-1	TRBJ2-1	NA	TRBD2	TGCAGCGTTGGGTACCGACTAGCGGGAAAGAATGAGCAGTTCTTC	CSVGYRLAGKNEQFF
TRBV5-4	TRBJ2-5	NA	TRBD2	TGTGCCAGCAGCTCCATTAGCGGGAGCGGGGAGACCCAGTACTTC	CASSSISGSGETQYF
TRBV4-1	TRBJ2-3	NA	TRBD2	TGCGCCAGCGGCGGACTAGCGGGCACAGATACGCAGTATTTT	CASGGLAGTDTQYF
TRBV28	TRBJ1-2	NA	NA	TGTGCCAGCAGCATCATTACAGGGACGTTTGGCTACACCTTC	CASSIITGTFGYTF
TRBV12-5	TRBJ2-5	NA	NA	TGTGCTAGTGGCCCCGAATGGGGGACCCAGTACTTC	CASGPEWGTQYF
TRBV28	TRBJ1-1	NA	NA	TGTGCCAGTCGCGGGCAGGGTACCCCTGAAGCTTTCTTT	CASRGQGTPEAFF
TRBV9	TRBJ2-3	NA	TRBD2	TGTGCCAGCAGGAAGGGACTAGCGGGCACAGATACGCAGTATTTT	CASRKGLAGTDTQYF
TRBV11-2	TRBJ1-1	NA	NA	TGTGCCAGCAGCTTTTCCGGCACCTCGGGGACTGAAGCTTTCTTT	CASSFSGTSGTEAFF
TRBV5-4	TRBJ2-1	NA	NA	TGTGCCAGCAGCTTTTCTGGAGTTGAGCAGTTCTTC	CASSFSGVEQFF
TRBV15	TRBJ2-5	large	NA	TGTGCCACCAGCCAACAGGGAGGGGGATTCCAAGAGACCCAGTACTTC	CATSQQGGGFQETQYF
TRBV18	TRBJ2-4	NA	TRBD2	TGTGCCAGCTCACGCGATAGCGGGACCAACATTCAGTACTTC	CASSRDSGTNIQYF
TRBV3-1/TRBV3-2	TRBJ1-5	NA	NA	TGTGCCAGCAGGGGGGGGAGCAATCAGCCCCAGCATTTT	CASRGGSNQPQHF
TRBV12-3/TRBV12-4	TRBJ2-3	NA	NA	TGTGCCAGCAGTTTTTCGGGCACAGATACGCAGTATTTT	CASSFSGTDTQYF
TRBV15	TRBJ2-5	NA	TRBD2	TGTGCCACCAGCACTTGGGGCGGGGGGGCAGAGACCCAGTACTTC	CATSTWGGGAETQYF
TRBV4-2	TRBJ2-1	NA	NA	TGTGCCAGCAGCCGACTCGGGAATGAGCAGTTCTTC	CASSRLGNEQFF
TRBV3-1/TRBV3-2	TRBJ2-1	NA	TRBD2	TGTGCCAGCAGAACTAGCGGGAGGAATGAGCAGTTCTTC	CASRTSGRNEQFF
TRBV28	TRBJ2-7	NA	NA	TGTGCCAGCAGTATAATTGACCCCGACCCCAGGGCTTACTCCTACGAGCAGTACTTC	CASSIIDPDPRAYSYEQYF
TRBV6-5	TRBJ1-5	medium-sized	NA	TGTGCCAGCATGATACAGCAAAATCAGCCCCAGCATTTT	CASMIQQNQPQHF
TRBV4-2	TRBJ2-5	NA	TRBD2	TGTGCCAGCAGCCCGGGACTAGCGGGAGGTAAAGAGGAGACCCAGTACTTC	CASSPGLAGGKEETQYF
TRBV5-4	TRBJ1-2	NA	NA	TGTGCCAGCACCACTGGGGGGGTTGGAGATGGCTACACCTTC	CASTTGGVGDGYTF
TRBV5-1	TRBJ2-3	NA	TRBD1	TGCGCCAGCAGCTGGACCGGGACAGGGGGCGATACGCAGTATTTT	CASSWTGTGGDTQYF
TRBV7-3	TRBJ2-1	few	TRBD1	TGTGCCAGCAGCTTAAGGGACAGGGAGAGGAATGAGCAGTTCTTC	CASSLRDRERNEQFF
TRBV5-1	TRBJ2-3	NA	NA	TGCGCCAGCAGCGCTACTGGGGGTACGCAGTATTTT	CASSATGGTQYF
TRBV21-1	TRBJ2-1	NA	NA	TGTGCCAGCAGCAACCACCTAGAAGCCTTCCCAAGGAGAGATGAGCAGTTCTTC	CASSNHLEAFPRRDEQFF